Each of the 15 T cell receptor beta chains below was sequenced from the same sample in a study of T cell changes during pregnancy in multiple sclerosis. Using immunoSEQ multiplex PCR, the repertoire was profiled, and TCRdb retains in-frame clones only, with some absent. The sample lists roughly 38,000 clones; around 90% were seen once. Sequencing was performed on CD4+ T cells from peripheral blood mononuclear cells, taken in the second trimester of pregnancy. These TCRs come from a female donor in good health, enrolled as a control in a pregnancy study.

This rearrangement joins TRBV9 to TRBJ1-4; D ambiguous. V was clipped by 3 bases and J by 6 bases, with 12 bases between them. This CDR3 has 14 amino acids. Germline CDR1 reads SGDLS; CDR2 reads YYNGEE. CDR3 nucleotide sequence: TGTGCCAGCAGCGCCGACGAGGCTCATGAAAAACTGTTTTTT. Protein sequence: CASSADEAHEKLFF.

The rearrangement uses TRBV5-4 and TRBJ1-2, with a weak D call TRBD1 (6 bases). With 3 bases removed from V and 3 bases from J, the gap between germline ends came to 12 bases. In germline, CDR1 is SGHNT, CDR2 YYREEE (reference sequence). The CDR3 contains 14 residues. DNA of the CDR3: TGTGCCAGCAGCTCTAGGGGGGGAGACTATGGCTACACCTTC. It is translated as CASSSRGGDYGYTF.

The chain links TRBV15 to TRBJ1-1; TRBD1 matches 9 bases. With 0 bases clipped from V and 11 bases from J, the junction kept 10 bases outside the gene matches. CDR3 size: 15 residues. CDR1 is LNHNV, CDR2 YYDKDF, per germline (reference sequence). The DNA of the CDR3 is TGTGCCACCAGCAGAGAGGACAGGGGAGGGGTAGGGGCTTTCTTT. Residues: CATSREDRGGVGAFF.

The chain uses TRBV7-8 and TRBJ2-3; 8 bases are a match to TRBD2. J gave up 2 bases and V 5 bases, and 9 bases lay outside the gene matches. CDR1 SGHVS and CDR2 FQNEAQ come from the germline V gene. The CDR3 has 16 residues. The CDR3 nucleotides read TGTGCCAGCAGCCCAGTAGCGGGGAGCCTCACAGATACGCAGTATTTT. Amino acids: CASSPVAGSLTDTQYF.

The chain uses TRBV7-2 and TRBJ2-3, with TRBD2 matching 12 bases. With 2 bases clipped from V and 7 bases from J, the junction kept 10 bases outside the gene matches. CDR1 and CDR2 (germline): SGHTA, FQGNSA. This CDR3 has 17 residues. CDR3 sequence reads: CASSLQSSGGVSNTQYF. CDR3 coding DNA: TGTGCCAGCAGCTTACAGTCTAGCGGGGGGGTGTCAAATACGCAGTATTTT.

In its sample, this clone was seen once. This chain uses TRBV2 with TRBJ1-1; 7 bases align to TRBD1. Trimming at V came to 6 bases and at J to 3 bases, leaving 1 base not matched to a gene. The CDR3 loop spans 12 amino acids. CDR1 SNHLY and CDR2 FYNNEI come from the germline V gene. CDR3 in DNA: TGTGCCAGCAGGGACAGGCACACTGAAGCTTTCTTT. As protein: CASRDRHTEAFF.

The CDR3 sequence is CASSRNPGDYEQYF. The CDR3, as DNA: TGTGCCAGCAGCCGCAACCCAGGGGATTACGAGCAGTACTTC. V usage is TRBV6-5 and J usage is TRBJ2-7; D is possibly TRBD1 (6 bases). Trimming cost V 6 bases and J 4 bases, with 16 bases left between them. CDR3 length equals 14 residues. Germline V CDR1 and CDR2: MNHEY, SVGAGI.

V gene TRBV7-9 combines with J gene TRBJ2-2, with 9 bases lining up with TRBD1. V lost 5 bases, J lost 6 bases, and 10 bases stayed unmatched. This CDR3 contains 16 residues. Germline values: CDR1 SEHNR, CDR2 FQNEAQ (reference sequence). The chain's CDR3 is CASSPRQGGKAGELFF. The CDR3 bases are TGTGCCAGCAGCCCCAGACAGGGGGGAAAAGCCGGGGAGCTGTTTTTT.

The J gene is TRBJ2-7, the V gene TRBV7-2, with 8 nucleotides matching TRBD1. Germline V gene sequence: CDR1 SGHTA, CDR2 FQGNSA. The CDR3 covers 13 residues. The trim removed 5 bases at V and 5 bases at J, leaving 5 bases unmatched. DNA of the CDR3: TGTGCCAGCAGCCTAGTGACAGGGGACGAGCAGTACTTC. Its protein is CASSLVTGDEQYF. Supplemented by reference TRBV7-2 and TRBJ2-7, the full variable domain reads GAGVSQSPSNKVTEKGKDVELRCDPISGHTALYWYRQSLGQGLEFLIYFQGNSAPDKSGLPSDRFSAERTGGSVSTLTIQRTQQEDSAVYLCASSLVTGDEQYFGPGTRLTVT.

The chain couples TRBV4-3 to TRBJ1-6, with D perhaps TRBD1 (5 bases). From germline, CDR1 is LGHNA and CDR2 YSLEER. This CDR3 is 14 amino acids long. V was trimmed by 4 bases and J by 9 bases, leaving 13 bases between them. The CDR3, as DNA: TGCGCCAGCAGCCTTGACAGCTTAGCTTCACCCCTCCACTTT. Encoded protein: CASSLDSLASPLHF.

V is TRBV30 and J is TRBJ2-7; 7 bases match TRBD1. This CDR3 has 14 residues. CDR1 is GTSNPN and CDR2 is SVGIG in the germline V gene (reference sequence). CDR3 coding DNA: TGTGTCTTCAAATCGGACAGGAGCTCCTACGAGCAGTACTTC. Residues: CVFKSDRSSYEQYF. The whole variable domain, filled in from reference TRBV30 and TRBJ2-7, reads SQTIHQWPATLVQPVGSPLSLECTVEGTSNPNLYWYRQAAGRGLQLLFYSVGIGQISSEVPQNLSASRPQDRQFILSSKKLLLSDSGFYLCVFKSDRSSYEQYFGPGTRLTVT.

This chain links TRBV28 with TRBJ2-2; D might be TRBD1 (6 bases). V lost 1 base, J lost 8 bases, and 8 bases lay in between. This CDR3 has 13 residues. Germline-derived CDR1 and CDR2 are MDHEN and SYDVKM. CDR3 residues: CASSLSGAGELFF. CDR3 DNA: TGTGCCAGCAGTTTATCAGGGGCGGGGGAGCTGTTTTTT. The whole variable domain, remainder taken from reference TRBV28 and TRBJ2-2, is DVKVTQSSRYLVKRTGEKVFLECVQDMDHENMFWYRQDPGLGLRLIYFSYDVKMKEKGDIPEGYSVSREKKERFSLILESASTNQTSMYLCASSLSGAGELFFGEGSRLTVL.

The chain carries TRBV7-8 and TRBJ1-3; D is unclear. CDR1 SGHVS and CDR2 FQNEAQ come from the germline V gene. The CDR3 spans 16 residues. V was trimmed by 5 bases and J by 0 bases, leaving 14 bases between them. In DNA form, the CDR3 reads TGTGCCAGCAGCCTTCCGCCCCGCGGCTCTGGAAACACCATATATTTT. The encoded protein is CASSLPPRGSGNTIYF. The whole variable domain, filled in from reference TRBV7-8 and TRBJ1-3, reads GAGVSQSPRYKVAKRGQDVALRCDPISGHVSLFWYQQALGQGPEFLTYFQNEAQLDKSGLPSDRFFAERPEGSVSTLKIQRTQQEDSAVYLCASSLPPRGSGNTIYFGEGSWLTVV.

CDR3 sequence (DNA): TGTGCCAGCAGCTTCTCCTCGGGGGGAGATAGCAATCAGCCCCAGCATTTT. It codes for CASSFSSGGDSNQPQHF. V usage is TRBV7-2 and J usage is TRBJ1-5; the D gene is possibly TRBD1 (5 bases). The CDR3 runs to 17 residues. The germline gives CDR1 SGHTA, CDR2 FQGNSA. V was clipped by 3 bases and J by 0 bases, with 15 bases between them.

This clone was counted between two and nine times. The chain employs TRBV7-9 and TRBJ2-3, with TRBD1 as a possible D gene (5 bases). Per the germline V gene, CDR1 is SEHNR and CDR2 is FQNEAQ (reference sequence). The ends were cut back, 2 bases at V and 0 bases at J, with 12 bases in the middle. The CDR3 length is 16 residues. The CDR3 DNA is TGTGCCAGCAGCTTATGGGTGACAGCTAGCACAGATACGCAGTATTTT. Translating it yields CASSLWVTASTDTQYF. The full variable domain, completed using reference TRBV7-9 and TRBJ2-3, is DTGVSQNPRHKITKRGQNVTFRCDPISEHNRLYWYRQTLGQGPEFLTYFQNEAQLEKSRLLSDRFSAERPKGSFSTLEIQRTEQGDSAMYLCASSLWVTASTDTQYFGPGTRLTVL.